The rows below give T cell receptor beta chains drawn from one sample of a study of blood T cell repertoires in COVID-19. Generated by immunoSEQ multiplex PCR, the TCRdb table keeps only in-frame clones and is missing some. The repertoire holds about 100,000 clones, about three quarters seen once, with around 9% in the top ten. The sample taken for sequencing was peripheral blood. All receptors derive from a man aged 50 to 60 who had recovered from COVID-19. Both conserved end residues are part of each CDR3. A D gene is named only where the DNA matches it firmly. Part of the rows lack a size; the others show once, few, many or a class for expanded clones.

D,length,J,size,V,CDR3,DNA
.,13,TRBJ2-4,.,TRBV29-1,CSVEESPRNIQYF,TGCAGCGTTGAAGAATCACCCAGGAACATTCAGTACTTC
.,12,TRBJ2-1,.,TRBV12-3/TRBV12-4,CASSLIGDEQFF,TGTGCCAGCAGTTTAATAGGGGATGAGCAGTTCTTC
.,12,TRBJ1-3,.,TRBV19,CASRPLGNTIYF,TGTGCCAGTAGACCACTTGGAAACACCATATATTTT
.,14,TRBJ2-3,.,TRBV7-2,CASSLGGNTDTQYF,TGTGCCAGCAGCTTGGGCGGGAACACAGATACGCAGTATTTT
TRBD1,16,TRBJ1-5,.,TRBV6-6,CASRDFQGGSNQPQHF,TGTGCCAGCAGAGATTTCCAGGGGGGTAGCAATCAGCCCCAGCATTTT
.,14,TRBJ2-5,.,TRBV30,CAWKYGGVRETQYF,TGTGCCTGGAAGTACGGGGGAGTAAGAGAGACCCAGTACTTC
.,11,TRBJ2-1,.,TRBV6-6,CASSRLVEQFF,TGTGCCAGCAGTCGATTAGTAGAGCAGTTCTTC
TRBD1,14,TRBJ2-3,once,TRBV5-4,CASSSGQGPDTQYF,TGTGCCAGCAGCTCGGGACAGGGCCCAGATACGCAGTATTTT
.,19,TRBJ1-3,.,TRBV4-3,CASSQDMIGVISSGNTIYF,TGCGCCAGCAGCCAAGATATGATCGGGGTTATTAGTTCTGGAAACACCATATATTTT
.,13,TRBJ2-3,.,TRBV7-3,CASSLGGSDTQYF,TGTGCCAGCAGCTTAGGAGGGTCGGATACGCAGTATTTT
.,13,TRBJ2-7,once,TRBV7-2,CASSLEQNYEQYF,TGTGCCAGCAGCTTAGAACAAAACTACGAGCAGTACTTC